The sequence of this TCR beta chain was determined in a study of blood T cells in healthy people across ages. Using a J-beta primer mix together with a sample-barcoded 5' primer, a second PCR was run for roughly 6 to 12 cycles. TCRdb independently ran MiXCR on the 5' RACE reads; one entry per CDR3 protein. The sample holds fewer than 2,000,000 distinct CDR3 sequences, approximately 39% seen once. The CDR3 is made up of 11 amino acids. Trimming removed 2 bases from V and 5 bases from J, with 7 bases in between. The germline V gene has CDR1 SQVTM and CDR2 ANQGSEA. In each sample, at least 7 million PBMCs were isolated. This clonotype has just a few counts. The antigen is undetermined. Study-wide points: Expanded clonotype changes were possibly confounded by unknown donor CMV status. Observed TCR beta diversity showed a strong correlation with the percentage of naive T cells as measured by flow cytometry.

Material for sequencing was blood. This TCR was sampled from a human donor in good health. The chain is built from TRBV29-1 and TRBJ2-7; D not resolved. For the CDR3, the DNA is TGCAGCGTTGAATCGGGCCACGAGCAGTACTTC. Encoded protein: CSVESGHEQYF.